Included here is one T cell receptor (beta chain) sequence, with context. TEMRA cells were FACS-enriched, with CD8+ and CD4+ T cells isolated negatively. The data were taken from a study of CD8 T cells in Susac syndrome. cDNA came from roughly 0.47 to 1 ug RNA primed by random hexamers. Coverage of TCR beta CDR3 amplification by immunoSEQ multiplex PCR extended to 54 Vbeta and 13 Jbeta. TCRdb itself ran the immunoSEQ multiplex PCR reads through MiXCR, one entry per CDR3 protein. Of 15,000 to 20,000 distinct CDR3 sequences detected, around 96% appear once; the ten largest clones hold about 0.23%. V was clipped by 0 bases and J by 3 bases, with 15 bases between them. Germline V gene lookup returns CDR1 SEHNR and CDR2 FQNEAQ (reference sequence). The CDR3 totals 17 residues.

This rearrangement joins TRBV7-9 to TRBJ2-1; D may be TRBD1 or TRBD2 (5 bases each). The clonotype comes from a human donor in good health. Sequencing was carried out using CD8+ T cells from PBMCs. The CDR3 is CASSLAGDALYYNEQFF. CDR3 DNA sequence: TGTGCCAGCAGCTTAGCGGGGGACGCCCTATACTACAATGAGCAGTTCTTC.